These 24 T cell receptor beta chains share one sample of origin, sequenced in a study of T cell repertoires in cytomegalovirus infection. TCRdb independently ran MiXCR on the reads; one entry per CDR3 protein. The sample holds some 6,000 distinct CDR3 sequences, around 49% seen once. No cognate antigen is known for these TCRs. Specimen: PBMCs, sequenced either directly or after in vitro stimulation (not recorded which). The source is a human donor in good health (CMV status not recorded). Some clones in this sample may be carry-over from other donors' samples.

The chain couples TRBV6-4 to TRBJ2-1; the D gene is possibly TRBD2 (6 bases). Trimming removed 5 bases at V and 5 bases at J, with 16 bases between. CDR1 is MRHNA, CDR2 SNTAGT, per germline. This CDR3 comprises 15 residues. The CDR3 is CASSYNSGSNNEQFF. The CDR3 nucleotides are TGTGCCAGCAGTTACAACTCCGGGAGCAACAATGAGCAGTTCTTC.

The chain is built from TRBV27 and TRBJ2-1, with D tentatively TRBD2 (5 bases). Looked up from germline, CDR1 is MNHEY and CDR2 is SMNVEV (reference sequence). Trimming removed 3 bases at V and 4 bases at J, with 13 bases between. The CDR3 sequence is 15 residues long. DNA of the CDR3: TGTGCCAGCAGTTTTAGGGCGACTACTTACAATGAGCAGTTCTTC. Its protein is CASSFRATTYNEQFF.

Remarks on this clonotype: The missing conserved phenylalanine or tryptophan at the end of this CDR3 makes a read error likely. The DNA is left out, because the CDR3 cannot be placed on it with certainty; the CDR3 is given as TCRdb lists it. The chain links TRBV7-2 to TRBJ1-5; no check of the table's D call, TRBD1, against the DNA was made. Inclusive of both ends, the CDR3 amounts to 15 amino acids. Germline CDR1 and CDR2: SGHTA and FQGNSA. CDR3 loop: CASSPGTASNQPKPL.

About this clonotype itself: The junction does not match germline at one end; this may be a read error. This chain links TRBV7-8 with TRBJ2-7; D might be TRBD1 (6 bases). The CDR3 totals 14 residues. Per germline, CDR1 SGHVS and CDR2 FQNEAQ. CDR3 sequence: CASSWDTPVDAPYF. The CDR3 nucleotides read TGTGCAAGCAGCTGGGACACCCCTGTCGACGCGCCGTACTTC.

About this clonotype itself: The CDR3 does not close with the conserved phenylalanine or tryptophan, likely indicating a read error. CDR3 in amino acids: CAPSPGDEQYL. CDR3 DNA sequence: TGTGCCCCCTCCCCGGGGGACGAGCAGTACTTA. The chain recombines TRBV25-1 with TRBJ2-7; D is possibly TRBD2 (6 bases). CDR1 and CDR2 (germline): MGHDK, SYGVNS. Trimming removed 11 bases from V and 5 bases from J, with 13 bases in between. The CDR3 is 11 residues long.

Comment on this clonotype: This may be a read error, as it is one base from a much larger clone. The rearrangement joins TRBV7-8 to TRBJ2-7; a possible D gene is TRBD1 (6 bases). CDR1 SGHVS and CDR2 FQNEAQ come from the germline V gene. The CDR3 spans 14 residues. CDR3 amino acids: CACSWDTPFDEQSF. For the CDR3, the DNA is TGTGCCTGCAGCTGGGACACCCCTTTCGACGAGCAGTCCTTC.

A word on this clonotype: The CDR3 carries no conserved terminal phenylalanine or tryptophan, so it likely arises from a read error. No DNA is shown, since the ends of the CDR3 on it are uncertain; the CDR3 is the one TCRdb lists. This chain joins TRBV6-6 and TRBJ2-2. Germline V lookup: CDR1 MNHNY, CDR2 SVGAGI (reference sequence). The CDR3 extends over 11 residues, inclusive of both ends. CDR3 residues: CASSYPGVLVV.

This sequence joins TRBV6-2 or TRBV6-3 and TRBJ1-1; D is unresolved. Germline V gene lookup returns CDR1 MNHEY and CDR2 SVGEGT. V was trimmed by 7 bases and J by 14 bases, leaving 26 bases between them. The CDR3 is 14 residues long. Here the CDR3 DNA reads TGTGCCAGCATTGCCCCAGAACCGAACACTGAAGAGTTCTTT. Translation gives CASIAPEPNTEEFF.

This clonotype is a singleton in its sample. At one end, the junction sequence differs from germline, possibly due to a read error. The chain employs TRBV28 and TRBJ2-1; maybe TRBD2 (5 bases). CDR3 length equals 12 residues. In germline, CDR1 is MDHEN, CDR2 SYDVKM. The CDR3 region has the DNA TGTGCAAGCAGTTTTTACCTAGCTGAGAATTGCTTC. Amino acid sequence: CASSFYLAENCF.

This clonotype is a singleton in its sample. This chain joins TRBV20-1 and TRBJ1-5, with no clear D. The CDR3 runs 15 residues. V was trimmed by 2 bases and J by 7 bases, leaving 18 bases between them. Germline V gene data show CDR1 as DFQATT and CDR2 as SNEGSKA (reference sequence). The CDR3 loop reads CSARSPWPLRQPQHF. In nucleotides, the CDR3 is TGCAGTGCTAGATCCCCCTGGCCCTTGAGGCAGCCCCAGCATTTT.

There are many counts of this clonotype. This chain joins TRBV12-3 or TRBV12-4 and TRBJ1-5; D is perhaps TRBD1 (5 bases). The CDR3 length is 14 residues. With 3 bases removed from V and 6 bases from J, the gap between germline ends came to 12 bases. CDR3 nucleotides: TGTGCCAGCAGTTTTGGGGGGAGTTTTCAGCCCCAGCATTTT. It translates to CASSFGGSFQPQHF.

This CDR3 reads CASYYPPPDQYF. The CDR3 DNA is TGTGCCAGCTATTACCCCCCCCCCGATCAGTACTTC. The chain recombines TRBV7-2 with TRBJ2-7; D is unclear. Germline V lookup: CDR1 SGHTA, CDR2 FQGNSA. The CDR3 consists of 12 residues. V lost 8 bases to trimming and J lost 10 bases, with 18 bases between them. Looking up the rest from reference TRBV7-2 and TRBJ2-7 gives the full variable domain: GAGVSQSPSNKVTEKGKDVELRCDPISGHTALYWYRQSLGQGLEFLIYFQGNSAPDKSGLPSDRFSAERTGGSVSTLTIQRTQQEDSAVYLCASYYPPPDQYFGPGTRLTVT.

The sample holds many counts of this clonotype. The CDR3 bases are TGTGCCAGTAGTACAACCAGCACAGATACGCAGTATTTT. It encodes CASSTTSTDTQYF. The genes are TRBV19 and TRBJ2-3; D uncertain. This CDR3 spans 13 amino acids. Germline V CDR1 and CDR2: LNHDA, SQIVND (reference sequence). Trimming left V 4 bases short and J 0 bases short, with 5 bases between. Drawing the rest from reference TRBV19 and TRBJ2-3, the complete variable domain is DGGITQSPKYLFRKEGQNVTLSCEQNLNHDAMYWYRQDPGQGLRLIYYSQIVNDFQKGDIAEGYSVSREKKESFPLTVTSAQKNPTAFYLCASSTTSTDTQYFGPGTRLTVL.

About this clonotype itself: A much bigger clone sits one base away, suggesting this may be a read error. The genes are TRBV7-8 and TRBJ2-7; a weak D match, TRBD1 (6 bases). Germline V gene lookup returns CDR1 SGHVS and CDR2 FQNEAQ. The CDR3 covers 14 residues. Here the CDR3 reads CALSWDTPGYEQSF. CDR3 bases: TGTGCCCTCAGCTGGGACACCCCTGGCTACGAGCAGTCCTTC.

V is TRBV10-1 and J is TRBJ2-2, with 7 bases matching TRBD2. From germline, CDR1 is WNHNN and CDR2 SYGVQD (reference sequence). The CDR3 loop spans 14 amino acids. V lost 3 bases, J lost 4 bases, and 2 bases stayed unmatched. This CDR3 reads CASSELASTGELFF. The CDR3 DNA is TGCGCCAGCAGTGAACTAGCGAGCACCGGGGAGCTGTTTTTT.

The chain is built from TRBV5-1 and TRBJ2-3; D unresolved. Trimming cost V 0 bases and J 4 bases, with 9 bases left between them. Germline-derived CDR1 and CDR2 are SGHRS and YFSETQ. This CDR3 region has 14 residues. CDR3 sequence: CASSLAAFSDTQYF. The CDR3 coding sequence is TGCGCCAGCAGCTTGGCAGCTTTTTCAGATACGCAGTATTTT.

A remark on this clonotype: A junction boundary mismatches the germline segment, possibly from a read error. This chain connects TRBV6-2 or TRBV6-3 to TRBJ1-1; D not certain. The CDR3 is made up of 14 amino acids. Germline lookup yields CDR1 MNHEY and CDR2 SVGEGT. CDR3 in DNA: TGTGCCAGCAGTTCCCCAGAAACGAACGCTGAAGATTTCTTT. Translation gives CASSSPETNAEDFF.

V is TRBV24-1 and J is TRBJ1-1; D unclear. This CDR3 contains 12 residues. The V end was cut by 9 bases, the J end by 1 base, with 8 bases between. Germline V CDR1 and CDR2: KGHDR, SFDVKD. The CDR3 DNA is TGTGCCACCGGGAATTCGAACACTGAAGCTTTCTTT. Translation gives CATGNSNTEAFF.

The chain joins TRBV7-9 to TRBJ2-1, with D uncertain. CDR1 is SEHNR, CDR2 FQNEAQ, per germline (reference sequence). There are 15 residues in the CDR3. V gave up 5 bases and J gave up 0 bases, with 11 bases separating them. The CDR3 region has the DNA TGTGCCAGCAGCCCGAAAGAGAGCTCCTACAATGAGCAGTTCTTC. Translating it yields CASSPKESSYNEQFF.

This clonotype has ten or more counts. One end of the junction is discordant with germline, which a read error may explain. This chain joins TRBV6-1 and TRBJ1-5; 7 bases agree with TRBD1. The CDR3 is 14 residues long. Per the germline V gene, CDR1 is MNHNS and CDR2 is SASEGT. CDR3 in amino acids: CASRMGQKNQPKHF. CDR3 bases: TGTGCAAGCAGAATGGGACAGAAGAATCAGCCCAAGCATTTT.

Worth noting for this clonotype: Sequence at one end of the junction differs from germline and may be a read error. V usage is TRBV6-5 and J usage is TRBJ2-3; 7 positions agree with TRBD2. This CDR3 is 17 amino acids long. Germline values: CDR1 MNHEY, CDR2 SVGAGI. CDR3 in amino acids: CASSYSALAVDADTQSF. The CDR3 region has the DNA TGTGCCAGCAGTTACTCAGCGCTAGCGGTAGATGCAGATACTCAGTCTTTT.

This clonotype has only a few counts. The chain combines TRBV7-2 with TRBJ2-3; 13 nucleotides line up with TRBD2. The CDR3 sequence is 16 residues long. Trimming at V came to 1 base and at J to 5 bases, leaving 3 bases not matched to a gene. Germline V CDR1 and CDR2: SGHTA, FQGNSA. The CDR3: CASSLELAGGIDTQYF. CDR3 in DNA: TGTGCCAGCAGCTTAGAACTAGCGGGAGGGATAGATACGCAGTATTTT.

This clonotype was counted at least ten times. This rearrangement joins TRBV7-2 to TRBJ2-1; perhaps TRBD2 as D (6 bases). The CDR3 has 13 amino acids. Germline loops: CDR1 SGHTA, CDR2 FQGNSA. Trimming pared 5 bases from V and 4 bases from J, leaving 9 bases between. CDR3 region: CASSIGGYNEQFF. CDR3 DNA sequence: TGTGCCAGCAGCATCGGGGGTTACAATGAGCAGTTCTTC.

In this sample, this clonotype turned up many times. This chain joins TRBV19 and TRBJ1-1; tentative D call: TRBD1 (6 bases). Per the germline V gene, CDR1 is LNHDA and CDR2 is SQIVND (reference sequence). The V and J ends lost 5 bases and 7 bases respectively, with 17 bases between them. The CDR3 runs to 14 residues. Here the CDR3 reads CASSANTGSYEAFF. CDR3 bases: TGTGCCAGTAGTGCAAATACAGGGTCTTATGAAGCTTTCTTT.